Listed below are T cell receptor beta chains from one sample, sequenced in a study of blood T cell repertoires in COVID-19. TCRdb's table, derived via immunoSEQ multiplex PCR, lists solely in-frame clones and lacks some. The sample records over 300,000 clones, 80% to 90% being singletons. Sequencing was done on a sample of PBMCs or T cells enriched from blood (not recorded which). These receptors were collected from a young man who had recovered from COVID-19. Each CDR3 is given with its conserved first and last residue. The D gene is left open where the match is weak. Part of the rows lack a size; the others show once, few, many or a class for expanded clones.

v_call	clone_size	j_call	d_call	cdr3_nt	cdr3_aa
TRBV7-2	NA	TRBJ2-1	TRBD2	TGTGCCAGCAGCTTAGAGATTGCGGGGGGGTTAGAGTTCTTC	CASSLEIAGGLEFF
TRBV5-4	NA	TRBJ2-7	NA	TGTGCCAGCAGCTTCGGGCTTACTACTAGCTCCTACGAGCAGTACTTC	CASSFGLTTSSYEQYF
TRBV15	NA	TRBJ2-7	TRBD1	TGTGCCACCAGCCCGGGACAGGGAGACGAGCAGTACTTC	CATSPGQGDEQYF
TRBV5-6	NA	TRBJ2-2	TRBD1	TGTGCCAGCAGCTGGGACAGAATCCGTTCCACCGGGGAGCTGTTTTTT	CASSWDRIRSTGELFF
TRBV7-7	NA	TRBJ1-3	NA	TGTGCTAGCAGCCCGGGGGATTTCTCTGGAAACACCATATATTTT	CASSPGDFSGNTIYF
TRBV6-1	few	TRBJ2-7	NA	TGTGCCAGCAGTGAAGTTAGCGGCGCAGGGGGTGGCGAGCAGTACTTC	CASSEVSGAGGGEQYF
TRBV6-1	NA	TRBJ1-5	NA	TGTGCCAGCAGTGAAAGGGGGATAGGGATGGAGCCCCAGCATTTT	CASSERGIGMEPQHF
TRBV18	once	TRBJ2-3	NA	TGTGCCAGCTCACCCATCCCGGGAGGCACAGATACGCAGTATTTT	CASSPIPGGTDTQYF
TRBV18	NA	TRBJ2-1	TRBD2	TGTGCCAGCTCACCACCGCCGGGACTAGCGGCGAAGAACTCCTACAATGAGCAGTTCTTC	CASSPPPGLAAKNSYNEQFF
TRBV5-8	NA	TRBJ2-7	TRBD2	TGTGCCAGCAGCCGGGGTTACGGGGGAGGGTACGAGCAGTACTTC	CASSRGYGGGYEQYF
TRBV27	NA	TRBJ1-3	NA	TGTGCCAGCAGTTTATCTTTTGCAGACTCTGGAAACACCATATATTTT	CASSLSFADSGNTIYF
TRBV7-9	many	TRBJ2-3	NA	TGTGCCAGCAGGATAGGACAGCTTAGCACAGATACGCAGTATTTT	CASRIGQLSTDTQYF
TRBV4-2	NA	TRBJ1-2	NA	TGTGCCAGCAGCCAAGAGAGGGAGTATGGCTACACCTTC	CASSQEREYGYTF
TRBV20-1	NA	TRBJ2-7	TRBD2	TGCAGTGCTAGTAGCCTAGCGGGGGGATCCTACGAGCAGTACTTC	CSASSLAGGSYEQYF
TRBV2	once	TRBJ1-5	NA	TGTGCCAGCAGTGAGCAGGGTGGGCAGCCCCAGCATTTT	CASSEQGGQPQHF
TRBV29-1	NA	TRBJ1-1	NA	TGCAGCGTTGTTGGGGGCCAAAGCACTGAAGCTTTCTTT	CSVVGGQSTEAFF
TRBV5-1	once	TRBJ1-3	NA	TGCGCCAGCTACTTGGGGGACAACTCTGGAAACACCATATATTTT	CASYLGDNSGNTIYF
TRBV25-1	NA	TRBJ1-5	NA	TGTGCCAGCAGTGAAACAGGCTTCAATCAGCCCCAGCATTTT	CASSETGFNQPQHF
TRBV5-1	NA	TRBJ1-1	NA	TGCGCCAGCAGCTTGGAGTTCGTCGGGGGTACTGAAGCTTTCTTT	CASSLEFVGGTEAFF
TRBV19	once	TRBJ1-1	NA	TGTGCCAGTAGTCGACATTGGGGGCGCTATGAAGCTTTCTTT	CASSRHWGRYEAFF
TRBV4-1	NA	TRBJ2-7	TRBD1	TGCGCCAGCAGCCAAGATGGTTCAGGGGGGCAGTACTTC	CASSQDGSGGQYF
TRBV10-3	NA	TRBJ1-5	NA	TGTGCCATCAGTGAGTCCCAGAATCAGCCCCAGCATTTT	CAISESQNQPQHF
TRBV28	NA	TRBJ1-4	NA	TGTGCCAGCCAGTTTAGGAGTGAAAAACTGTTTTTT	CASQFRSEKLFF
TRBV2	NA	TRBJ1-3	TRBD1	TGTGCCAGCAGTGAAGGCAGGGGGAAAGGAAACACCATATATTTT	CASSEGRGKGNTIYF
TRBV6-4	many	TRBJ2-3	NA	TGTGCCAGCAGTGAGGGCAGGGAGGTAGATACGCAGTATTTT	CASSEGREVDTQYF
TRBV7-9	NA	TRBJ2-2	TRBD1	TGTGCCAGCAGAACCGGGACAGGAGCCGGTATGAACACCGGGGAGCTGTTTTTT	CASRTGTGAGMNTGELFF
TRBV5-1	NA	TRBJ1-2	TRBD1	TGCGCCAGCAGCCCGATGGTGGGACAGAGGAACATCTATGGCTACACCTTC	CASSPMVGQRNIYGYTF
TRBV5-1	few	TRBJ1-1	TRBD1	TGCGCCAGCAGCCAAGACAGGGCAAACATGAACACTGAAGCTTTCTTT	CASSQDRANMNTEAFF
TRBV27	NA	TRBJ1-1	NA	TGTGCCAGCAGTTTAAGTCAGGGGATAACTGAAGCTTTCTTT	CASSLSQGITEAFF
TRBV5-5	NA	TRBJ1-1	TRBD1	TGTGCCAGCAGCCCCCGGACAGGGGGGGCCACTGAAGCTTTCTTT	CASSPRTGGATEAFF
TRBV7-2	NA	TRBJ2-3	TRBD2	TGTGCCAGCAGCCCACCCGCGGGGGGGCAATCGGCGCAGTATTTT	CASSPPAGGQSAQYF
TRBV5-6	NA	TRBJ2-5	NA	TGTGCCAGCAGCTCCGAGAGTACCAAAGAGACCCAGTACTTC	CASSSESTKETQYF